The 25 T cell receptor beta chains presented below share a single source sample, sequenced in a study of cytomegalovirus exposure and HLA in healthy donors. Vbeta (60) and Jbeta (13) primers were used in the PCR. The assay was immunoSEQ multiplex PCR, and TCRdb's table has in-frame clones only and misses some. The sample lists roughly 120,000 clones; around 60% were seen once. The sample consisted of PBMCs. The receptors originated from a middle-aged man in good health and CMV-seropositive.

J is TRBJ2-2 and V is TRBV4-1; the D gene is possibly TRBD1 (5 bases). Trimming stripped 3 bases from V and 2 bases from J, with 19 bases between. Germline V gene sequence: CDR1 MGHRA, CDR2 YSYEKL. This CDR3 comprises 18 residues. The CDR3 DNA follows: TGCGCCAGCAGCCAGATAGTTCCACGGACATATAACACCGGGGAGCTGTTTTTT. This codes for CASSQIVPRTYNTGELFF.

This clone was seen more than once but under ten times. This rearrangement joins TRBV7-2 to TRBJ1-4; D is undetermined. The length of the CDR3 is 14 residues. From germline, CDR1 is SGHTA and CDR2 FQGNSA. Trimming stripped 5 bases from V and 0 bases from J, with 7 bases between. CDR3 loop: CASSPHTTNEKLFF. For the CDR3, the DNA is TGTGCCAGCAGCCCTCACACAACTAATGAAAAACTGTTTTTT.

The chain recombines TRBV4-2 with TRBJ1-4; 9 bases are shared with TRBD1. The V segment lost 4 bases and the J segment 5 bases; nucleotides outside the gene matches: 8. The CDR3 extends over 16 amino acids. The V gene's germline CDR1 is LGHNA and CDR2 YNFKEQ. The CDR3 loop is CASSLPQGQGNEKLFF. The CDR3, as DNA: TGTGCCAGCAGCCTCCCCCAGGGACAGGGAAATGAAAAACTGTTTTTT.

The J gene is TRBJ1-1, the V gene TRBV30; D is possibly TRBD1 (5 bases). Trimming pared 0 bases from V and 10 bases from J, leaving 9 bases between. Germline values: CDR1 GTSNPN, CDR2 SVGIG (reference sequence). CDR3 length: 11 amino acids. Written as DNA, the CDR3 is TGTGCCTGGAGTGTAGCGGGGGGAGCTTTCTTT. It yields the protein CAWSVAGGAFF.

The chain uses TRBV7-3 and TRBJ2-7; D is uncertain. Trimming shortened V by 1 base and J by 2 bases, and 9 bases separated the two germline ends. This CDR3 has 14 amino acids. Looked up from germline, CDR1 is SGHTA and CDR2 is FQGTGA. CDR3 sequence: CASSLMPGPYEQYF. For the CDR3, the DNA is TGTGCCAGCAGCTTAATGCCAGGTCCCTACGAGCAGTACTTC.

The chain combines TRBV6-5 with TRBJ2-7; possible D gene TRBD2, 5 bases. Germline V gives CDR1 MNHEY, CDR2 SVGAGI. Between the trimmed V and J ends, which lost 0 bases and 6 bases, there was a span of 12 bases. The CDR3 consists of 14 residues. The CDR3 is CASSYSPELGEQYF. CDR3 DNA: TGTGCCAGCAGTTACTCGCCCGAACTAGGCGAGCAGTACTTC.

V gene TRBV7-9 combines with J gene TRBJ1-1; 8 bases line up with TRBD1. CDR3 length equals 16 residues. Looked up from germline, CDR1 is SEHNR and CDR2 is FQNEAQ (reference sequence). V was clipped by 5 bases and J by 1 base; unmatched bases: 9. CDR3 DNA: TGTGCCAGCAGCCCGCGTCCCGGGACAGGGAACACTGAAGCTTTCTTT. As protein: CASSPRPGTGNTEAFF.

The sample holds one count of this clone. The chain recombines TRBV7-3 with TRBJ1-3; D is undetermined. Germline values: CDR1 SGHTA, CDR2 FQGTGA. The CDR3 length is 13 residues. Trimming pared 2 bases from V and 3 bases from J, leaving 5 bases between. The CDR3 DNA sequence: TGTGCCAGCAGCTTACCTAATGGAAACACCATATATTTT. Protein: CASSLPNGNTIYF.

The CDR3: CASSPPGGGSSYEQYF. The CDR3 coding sequence is TGCGCCAGCAGCCCCCCCGGCGGCGGGAGCTCCTACGAGCAGTACTTC. The chain combines TRBV4-1 with TRBJ2-7, with 7 bases fitting TRBD2. V gave up 4 bases and J gave up 0 bases; unmatched junction bases: 9. From germline, CDR1 is MGHRA and CDR2 YSYEKL. CDR3 length equals 16 residues.

The chain links TRBV7-2 to TRBJ2-7; 9 bases match TRBD2. Germline V CDR1 and CDR2: SGHTA, FQGNSA. Germline trimming cut 4 bases from V and 1 base from J; bases unmatched to any gene: 5. The length of the CDR3 is 15 residues. CDR3 in DNA: TGTGCCAGCAGCTCCATAGCGGGAGAATCCTACGAGCAGTACTTC. As protein: CASSSIAGESYEQYF.

This chain connects TRBV27 to TRBJ2-7, with a weak D call TRBD1 (5 bases). Deletions cut 4 bases from V and 1 base from J, with 14 bases between. This CDR3 is built from 15 residues. The germline gives CDR1 MNHEY, CDR2 SMNVEV (reference sequence). CDR3 coding DNA: TGTGCCAGCAGTTCATCAGACAGCAGGTCCTACGAGCAGTACTTC. As protein: CASSSSDSRSYEQYF.

The chain combines TRBV7-8 with TRBJ2-1; TRBD2 matches at 9 bases. Germline loops: CDR1 SGHVS, CDR2 FQNEAQ. J lost 7 bases, V lost 1 base, and 14 bases had no gene match. This CDR3 has 18 residues. The CDR3: CASSLVVASGVDFNEQFF. The DNA of the CDR3 is TGTGCCAGCAGCTTAGTAGTGGCTAGCGGGGTAGATTTTAATGAGCAGTTCTTC.

This sequence joins TRBV10-1 and TRBJ1-1; the D gene is possibly TRBD1 (6 bases). CDR1 and CDR2 (germline): WNHNN, SYGVQD (reference sequence). Trimming cost V 0 bases and J 0 bases, with 11 bases left between them. CDR3 length: 16 amino acids. The CDR3 here is CASSESRGALNTEAFF. For the CDR3, the DNA is TGCGCCAGCAGTGAGTCCCGGGGGGCCTTGAACACTGAAGCTTTCTTT.

The rearrangement joins TRBV6-5 to TRBJ2-3, with D maybe TRBD1 (6 bases). The CDR3 has 13 residues. Trimming left V 0 bases short and J 10 bases short, with 11 bases between. Germline values: CDR1 MNHEY, CDR2 SVGAGI. The DNA for the CDR3 is TGTGCCAGCAGTTACTCGACAGGATTGGCGCAGTATTTT. It is translated as CASSYSTGLAQYF.

The chain carries TRBV6-1 and TRBJ2-2; D not certain. Germline loops: CDR1 MNHNS, CDR2 SASEGT. Deletions cut 10 bases from V and 7 bases from J, with 19 bases between. This CDR3 has 14 amino acids. The CDR3 nucleotides are TGTGCCATCTCCATTCTATCCCTCGGCGGGGAGCTGTTTTTT. This translates into CAISILSLGGELFF.

The chain links TRBV6-6 to TRBJ2-3, with D uncertain. Trimming left V 3 bases short and J 4 bases short, with 8 bases between. The CDR3 length is 13 residues. The germline V gene has CDR1 MNHNY and CDR2 SVGAGI (reference sequence). CDR3 protein: CASSYSGSDTQYF. CDR3 nucleotide sequence: TGTGCCAGCAGTTATTCCGGGTCAGATACGCAGTATTTT.

The CDR3 sequence is CASSHKAGTHGGYTF. In nucleotides, the CDR3 is TGTGCCAGCAGCCACAAGGCAGGGACACACGGTGGCTACACCTTC. The V and J genes are TRBV2 and TRBJ1-2, with D maybe TRBD1 (6 bases). There are 15 residues in the CDR3. V was shortened by 6 bases and J by 7 bases, with 21 bases between the two germline ends. The V gene's germline CDR1 is SNHLY and CDR2 FYNNEI.

The sample holds one count of this clone. This sequence joins TRBV7-9 and TRBJ1-1; maybe TRBD1 (5 bases). The germline V gene encodes CDR1 SEHNR and CDR2 FQNEAQ (reference sequence). Between the trimmed V and J ends, which lost 3 bases and 1 base, there was a span of 12 bases. The CDR3 length is 15 residues. CDR3 amino acids: CASSFMDNWNTEAFF. In nucleotides, the CDR3 is TGTGCCAGCAGCTTCATGGACAACTGGAACACTGAAGCTTTCTTT. The full variable domain, its missing parts supplied by reference TRBV7-9 and TRBJ1-1, is DTGVSQNPRHKITKRGQNVTFRCDPISEHNRLYWYRQTLGQGPEFLTYFQNEAQLEKSRLLSDRFSAERPKGSFSTLEIQRTEQGDSAMYLCASSFMDNWNTEAFFGQGTRLTVV.

This clone was seen a few times. This chain links TRBV9 with TRBJ2-3; 9 bases fit TRBD2. V was clipped by 0 bases and J by 5 bases; unmatched bases: 4. This CDR3 spans 15 amino acids. Germline V gene sequence: CDR1 SGDLS, CDR2 YYNGEE. CDR3 protein: CASSVGVSGRDTQYF. The CDR3 nucleotides read TGTGCCAGCAGCGTAGGGGTTAGCGGGAGAGATACGCAGTATTTT.

The chain uses TRBV15 and TRBJ2-1; TRBD2 agrees at 9 bases. Germline lookup yields CDR1 LNHNV and CDR2 YYDKDF (reference sequence). The CDR3 consists of 17 residues. Trimming removed 0 bases from V and 8 bases from J; junction bases left unmatched: 11. The CDR3 sequence: CATSRDLAVAGVYEQFF. The DNA for the CDR3 is TGTGCCACCAGCAGAGATCTGGCGGTAGCGGGAGTTTATGAGCAGTTCTTC.

This clone was counted between two and nine times. The J gene is TRBJ2-1, the V gene TRBV5-1; D is possibly TRBD2 (5 bases). In germline, CDR1 is SGHRS, CDR2 YFSETQ. The CDR3 has 14 residues. Between the trimmed V and J ends, which lost 5 bases and 7 bases, there was a span of 16 bases. CDR3 DNA: TGCGCCAGCAGGAGTCGCGAGGGTACTAATGAGCAGTTCTTC. Translating it yields CASRSREGTNEQFF.

This chain joins TRBV5-1 and TRBJ2-7; TRBD2 might be the D (6 bases). CDR3 length: 15 amino acids. The V gene lost 0 bases and the J gene lost 4 bases, with 14 bases spanning the gap. Per the germline V gene, CDR1 is SGHRS and CDR2 is YFSETQ. In nucleotides, the CDR3 is TGCGCCAGCAGCTTGGCGAGAGGGGCGGGGTACGAGCAGTACTTC. Its translation: CASSLARGAGYEQYF.

A remark on this clone: At the DNA level, this CDR3 is encoded by other sequences in the same sample as well. The J gene is TRBJ2-7, the V gene TRBV6-5, with 9 bases identical to TRBD1. Per the germline V gene, CDR1 is MNHEY and CDR2 is SVGAGI. V was clipped by 2 bases and J by 7 bases; unmatched bases: 9. The CDR3 covers 15 residues. This chain's CDR3 is CASSYTGTGQGEQYF. Here the CDR3 DNA reads TGTGCCAGCAGTTACACGGGGACAGGGCAGGGGGAGCAGTACTTC.

The table lists this clone with a few counts. The gene calls are TRBV4-2 and TRBJ2-7; the D gene is possibly TRBD1 (6 bases). The CDR3 spans 15 residues. V lost 4 bases to trimming and J lost 4 bases, with 17 bases between them. Looked up from germline, CDR1 is LGHNA and CDR2 is YNFKEQ. This CDR3 reads CASSPTGTNRYEQYF. CDR3 in DNA: TGTGCCAGCAGCCCTACCGGGACAAACCGTTACGAGCAGTACTTC.

Turning to this clone: Germline is not matched at one junction end, which may reflect a read error. The chain joins TRBV7-7 to TRBJ2-2; 13 bases are shared with TRBD2. Germline assignment: CDR1 SSHAT and CDR2 FNYEAQ (reference sequence). The CDR3 length is 17 residues. The CDR3 protein is CASSAGTSGANTGELFF. CDR3 coding DNA: TGTGCTAGCAGCGCCGGGACTAGCGGGGCGAACACCGGGGAGCTGTTTTTT.